The 25 T cell receptor beta chains below come from one sample, sequenced in a study of blood T cell repertoires in COVID-19. Produced via immunoSEQ multiplex PCR; TCRdb's table is partial and in-frame only. This sample carries roughly 320,000 clones, approximately 90% of them seen once, and the ten largest clones take 3.5% to 5%. Sequenced input: PBMCs or T cells enriched from blood (not recorded which). These receptors were collected from a man aged 30-40 years who had recovered from COVID-19.

V and J are TRBV6-2 or TRBV6-3 and TRBJ2-7; tentative D call: TRBD1 (6 bases). This CDR3 spans 14 amino acids. Germline V CDR1 and CDR2: MNHEY, SVGEGT. The V gene lost 5 bases and the J gene lost 3 bases, with 14 bases spanning the gap. The CDR3 bases are TGTGCCAGCAGTCAGTACAGGGTCCTCTACGAGCAGTACTTC. Its translation is CASSQYRVLYEQYF.

CDR3 sequence: CASSLKEAGGPSEQYF. CDR3 DNA sequence: TGCGCCAGCAGCTTGAAGGAGGCGGGAGGGCCGAGCGAGCAGTACTTC. V usage is TRBV5-1 and J usage is TRBJ2-7, with 9 positions matching TRBD2. CDR3 length: 16 residues. The V gene end was trimmed by 1 base and the J gene end by 6 bases; junction bases not matched to a gene: 11. In germline, CDR1 is SGHRS, CDR2 YFSETQ.

This clone has only a few counts. V usage is TRBV3-1 (or the pseudogene TRBV3-2) and J usage is TRBJ2-7, with D possibly being TRBD1 (5 bases). The CDR3 loop spans 16 amino acids. V shed 0 bases and J shed 4 bases, with 16 bases lying between them. Germline V CDR1 and CDR2: LGHDT, YNNKEL (reference sequence). The CDR3 is CASSQESRGSSYEQYF. CDR3 in DNA: TGTGCCAGCAGCCAAGAATCAAGGGGATCATCTTACGAGCAGTACTTC.

This sequence joins TRBV5-4 and TRBJ2-2, with 9 nucleotides matching TRBD1. The V and J ends lost 3 bases and 5 bases, in that order; junction bases with no gene match: 11. The CDR3 covers 17 residues. Per the germline V gene, CDR1 is SGHNT and CDR2 is YYREEE (reference sequence). The CDR3 bases are TGTGCCAGCAGCTCGGCACCCGGGACAGGGTCTACCGGGGAGCTGTTTTTT. Its translation is CASSSAPGTGSTGELFF.

V is TRBV24-1 and J is TRBJ1-6; D gene unclear. V gave up 0 bases and J gave up 4 bases, with 9 bases separating them. Germline V gene lookup returns CDR1 KGHDR and CDR2 SFDVKD. This CDR3 has 16 residues. The CDR3 is CATSDLPADYNSPLHF. The CDR3 bases are TGTGCCACCAGTGATTTGCCGGCGGATTATAATTCACCCCTCCACTTT.

The chain is built from TRBV20-1 and TRBJ2-3; 10 bases are a match to TRBD2. CDR3 length equals 19 residues. The V gene's germline CDR1 is DFQATT and CDR2 SNEGSKA (reference sequence). The V segment lost 3 bases and the J segment 0 bases; nucleotides outside the gene matches: 15. In DNA, the CDR3 is TGCAGTGCTAGTAGGGCTAGCGGGGGAGCGAAGACTAGCACAGATACGCAGTATTTT. The encoded protein is CSASRASGGAKTSTDTQYF.

The chain combines TRBV19 with TRBJ1-1; D is undetermined. This CDR3 spans 15 amino acids. Between the trimmed V and J ends, which lost 3 bases and 6 bases, there was a span of 17 bases. Germline V gene sequence: CDR1 LNHDA, CDR2 SQIVND (reference sequence). This CDR3 reads CASSIPDAGKAEAFF. The DNA for the CDR3 is TGTGCCAGTAGTATTCCTGATGCGGGGAAAGCTGAAGCTTTCTTT.

This chain joins TRBV2 and TRBJ1-2; a possible D gene is TRBD1 (6 bases). CDR3 length: 13 residues. Germline V gives CDR1 SNHLY, CDR2 FYNNEI. Trimming cost V 9 bases and J 2 bases, with 13 bases left between them. CDR3 coding DNA: TGTGCCAGAAAGGGGGACGTCAACTATGGCTACACCTTC. It translates to CARKGDVNYGYTF.

The CDR3 bases are TGCAGCGTTGAGGGGCAGAGGCTTGGCTACACCTTC. Translation: CSVEGQRLGYTF. This sequence joins TRBV29-1 and TRBJ1-2, with D possibly TRBD1 on 5 matching bases. V lost 3 bases, J lost 7 bases, and 12 bases lay in between. CDR1 and CDR2 (germline): SQVTM, ANQGSEA. This CDR3 comprises 12 residues.

The chain employs TRBV28 and TRBJ1-1; TRBD1 agrees at 8 bases. The CDR3 consists of 15 residues. The germline CDR1 and CDR2 sequences are MDHEN and SYDVKM. Trimming at V came to 2 bases and at J to 5 bases, leaving 7 bases not matched to a gene. The CDR3: CASSLGQGFRTEAFF. CDR3 DNA: TGTGCCAGCAGTTTAGGACAGGGATTTAGGACTGAAGCTTTCTTT.

This clone was observed a handful of times. The chain employs TRBV24-1 and TRBJ2-5; tentatively, D is TRBD1 (5 bases). V dropped 4 bases and J dropped 2 bases, with 7 bases sitting between them. The V gene's germline CDR1 is KGHDR and CDR2 SFDVKD. The CDR3 sequence is 13 residues long. CDR3 DNA sequence: TGTGCCACCAGTGACAGGGTTCAAGAGACCCAGTACTTC. It translates to CATSDRVQETQYF.

This clone occurred once. The rearrangement joins TRBV19 to TRBJ1-1; 8 positions agree with TRBD1. CDR3 length equals 14 residues. Germline-derived CDR1 and CDR2 are LNHDA and SQIVND (reference sequence). V lost 7 bases, J lost 2 bases, and 6 bases stayed unmatched. DNA for the CDR3: TGTGCCAGTACCTCGGACAGGGCAAACACTGAAGCTTTCTTT. This gives the protein CASTSDRANTEAFF.

The genes are TRBV29-1 and TRBJ1-1; 10 bases are shared with TRBD1. Germline V lookup: CDR1 SQVTM, CDR2 ANQGSEA. The CDR3 spans 18 residues. Trimming at V came to 0 bases and at J to 4 bases, leaving 14 bases not matched to a gene. CDR3: CSVEDLRDRGTLGTEAFF. The CDR3 region has the DNA TGCAGCGTTGAAGATTTACGGGACAGGGGTACGTTAGGCACTGAAGCTTTCTTT. The full variable domain, in which reference TRBV29-1 and TRBJ1-1 provide the parts outside the CDR3, is SAVISQKPSRDICQRGTSLTIQCQVDSQVTMMFWYRQQPGQSLTLIATANQGSEATYESGFVIDKFPISRPNLTFSTLTVSNMSPEDSSIYLCSVEDLRDRGTLGTEAFFGQGTRLTVV.

The gene calls are TRBV5-4 and TRBJ2-5, with 15 positions matching TRBD2. Germline loops: CDR1 SGHNT, CDR2 YYREEE (reference sequence). The CDR3 has 15 amino acids. V trimming: 3 bases; J trimming: 5 bases; junction bases outside the gene matches: 2. CDR3 loop: CASSSGTSGGETQYF. The DNA for the CDR3 is TGTGCCAGCAGCTCAGGGACTAGCGGGGGGGAGACCCAGTACTTC.

J is TRBJ1-6 and V is TRBV4-1; 8 nucleotides align to TRBD1. CDR3 length equals 16 residues. CDR1 and CDR2 from the germline V gene are MGHRA and YSYEKL. V lost 3 bases to trimming and J lost 7 bases; unmatched junction nucleotides: 8. The CDR3 region has the DNA TGCGCCAGCAGCCAGACCGCTCGGGACAGGAATTCACCCCTCCACTTT. Translating gives CASSQTARDRNSPLHF.

This clone was recorded once. This chain joins TRBV6-5 and TRBJ1-3, with TRBD1 as a possible D gene (5 bases). With 9 bases removed from V and 0 bases from J, the gap between germline ends came to 6 bases. The V gene's germline CDR1 is MNHEY and CDR2 SVGAGI. The CDR3 sequence is 12 residues long. CDR3 sequence: CASDSSGNTIYF. CDR3 bases: TGTGCCAGTGACAGCTCTGGAAACACCATATATTTT.

The CDR3 coding sequence is TGTGCCAGCAGTAGGGACAGCGCTTTTATCAGGGGCTACACCTTC. It specifies CASSRDSAFIRGYTF. The V and J genes are TRBV6-5 and TRBJ1-2, with TRBD1 matching over 7 bases. Germline V gives CDR1 MNHEY, CDR2 SVGAGI. This CDR3 is built from 15 residues. Trimming cost V 5 bases and J 8 bases; bases outside gene matches: 14.

The chain joins TRBV19 to TRBJ1-2, with D perhaps matching TRBD1 (5 bases). Trimming shortened V by 5 bases and J by 0 bases, and 13 bases separated the two germline ends. Germline-derived CDR1 and CDR2 are LNHDA and SQIVND (reference sequence). The CDR3 consists of 15 residues. The CDR3 coding sequence is TGTGCCAGTAGTGCCTTACAGGTTCCTAACTATGGCTACACCTTC. Translating gives CASSALQVPNYGYTF.

Here the CDR3 DNA reads TGTGCCAGCAGCCGGCGGGGGGACAGGGGTGAAAAACTGTTTTTT. This codes for CASSRRGDRGEKLFF. The chain employs TRBV7-9 and TRBJ1-4, with 10 positions matching TRBD1. CDR3 size: 15 residues. Germline assignment: CDR1 SEHNR and CDR2 FQNEAQ (reference sequence). Losses at the gene ends were 5 bases for V and 7 bases for J; bases not matched to a gene: 7.

The chain carries TRBV14 and TRBJ1-5, with a weak D call TRBD1 (6 bases). Germline CDR1 SGHDN, CDR2 FVKESK. V lost 0 bases and J lost 5, with 8 bases in between. The CDR3 is 14 residues long. The CDR3 DNA sequence: TGTGCCAGCAGCCAAGAGGCAGGGGATCAGCCCCAGCATTTT. It specifies CASSQEAGDQPQHF.

J is TRBJ1-5 and V is TRBV4-2, with D maybe TRBD1 (6 bases). Germline values: CDR1 LGHNA, CDR2 YNFKEQ. Trimming stripped 1 base from V and 2 bases from J, with 12 bases between. CDR3 length equals 16 residues. In DNA, the CDR3 is TGTGCCAGCAGCCAAGGAGCAGGGGCGGGCAATCAGCCCCAGCATTTT. This translates into CASSQGAGAGNQPQHF.

This clone was recorded once. Since a much larger clone is just one base distant, this may be a read error. This chain connects TRBV27 to TRBJ2-3; the match to TRBD2 covers 11 bases. Trimming cost V 5 bases and J 1 base; bases outside gene matches: 2. Germline V gene lookup returns CDR1 MNHEY and CDR2 SMNVEV (reference sequence). The CDR3 is 15 amino acids. CDR3 protein: CASSVLAGGTDTQYF. The CDR3 DNA reads TGTGCCAGCAGTGTACTAGCGGGGGGCACAGATACGCAGTATTTT.

V gene TRBV19 combines with J gene TRBJ1-2; D possibly corresponds to TRBD1 (6 bases). Germline CDR1 reads LNHDA; CDR2 reads SQIVND (reference sequence). The ends were cut back, 9 bases at V and 3 bases at J, with 20 bases in the middle. The CDR3 extends over 15 amino acids. For the CDR3, the DNA is TGTGCCAGCTGGGGGCCCACCGCCACTCACTATGGCTACACCTTC. It codes for CASWGPTATHYGYTF.

The chain carries TRBV11-2 and TRBJ2-7; maybe TRBD1 (7 bases). This CDR3 region has 15 residues. Trimming removed 5 bases at V and 3 bases at J, with 17 bases between. Germline V CDR1 and CDR2: SGHAT, FQNNGV. CDR3 amino acids: CASSPGGQRLYEQYF. In nucleotides, the CDR3 is TGTGCCAGCAGCCCCGGGGGACAGAGACTCTACGAGCAGTACTTC.

This chain joins TRBV5-1 and TRBJ2-7; 12 bases map to TRBD2. The CDR3 covers 22 residues. Trimming removed 4 bases from V and 3 bases from J; junction bases left unmatched: 26. Germline V CDR1 and CDR2: SGHRS, YFSETQ. In nucleotides, the CDR3 is TGCGCCAGCAGCAGCTACCCACTAGCGGGGGGCGTCATCCAACCAAGGAACTACGAGCAGTACTTC. This translates into CASSSYPLAGGVIQPRNYEQYF.